These 23 T cell receptor beta chains were sequenced from one sample in a study of shared clonotypes between healthy human individuals. Produced via immunoSEQ multiplex PCR; TCRdb's table is partial and in-frame only. The table has about 470,000 clones, roughly 80% seen once. The sequencing sample was made of PBMCs. Receptors were obtained from a woman aged 40 to 50 in good health. Some clones in this sample may be carry-over from other donors' samples.

This clone was seen only once. Written as DNA, the CDR3 is TGCAGCGTGTCGACAGGAGACTACGAGCAGTACTTC. Translated, it gives CSVSTGDYEQYF. The gene calls are TRBV29-1 and TRBJ2-7; weak D call: TRBD1 (6 bases). The CDR3 has 12 amino acids. Germline V gene sequence: CDR1 SQVTM, CDR2 ANQGSEA. Trimming removed 6 bases from V and 3 bases from J, with 12 bases in between.

This clone was seen just once. The chain's CDR3 is CASSPPGTESPLHF. DNA for the CDR3: TGCGCCAGCAGCCCTCCGGGGACCGAATCACCCCTCCACTTT. The V gene is TRBV10-2, the J gene TRBJ1-6; D may be TRBD1 (5 bases). This CDR3 has 14 amino acids. Germline CDR1 reads WSHSY; CDR2 reads SAAADI. Deletions cut 6 bases from V and 10 bases from J, with 16 bases between.

This clone occurred a few times. J is TRBJ2-1 and V is TRBV11-2; 8 bases align to TRBD1. Germline V gives CDR1 SGHAT, CDR2 FQNNGV. Losses at the gene ends were 6 bases for V and 0 bases for J; bases not matched to a gene: 4. This CDR3 region has 15 residues. The CDR3 here is CASRPTGDSYNEQFF. CDR3 nucleotide sequence: TGTGCCAGCAGGCCGACAGGGGACTCCTACAATGAGCAGTTCTTC.

The V call is TRBV5-1, the J call TRBJ2-5; weak D call: TRBD1 (5 bases). Deletions cut 5 bases from V and 1 base from J, with 18 bases between. CDR1 and CDR2 (germline): SGHRS, YFSETQ. CDR3 length: 16 amino acids. The CDR3 nucleotides read TGCGCCAGCAGGGGTTGGACAACCAGTTTCCAAGAGACCCAGTACTTC. Protein: CASRGWTTSFQETQYF. Combining the CDR3 with reference TRBV5-1 and TRBJ2-5 gives the whole variable domain KAGVTQTPRYLIKTRGQQVTLSCSPISGHRSVSWYQQTPGQGLQFLFEYFSETQRNKGNFPGRFSGRQFSNSRSEMNVSTLELGDSALYLCASRGWTTSFQETQYFGPGTRLLVL.

The rearrangement joins TRBV18 to TRBJ1-2, with 9 positions matching TRBD1. The CDR3 is 17 residues long. Germline loops: CDR1 KGHSH, CDR2 LQKENI. J lost 6 bases, V lost 3 bases, and 14 bases had no gene match. In DNA form, the CDR3 reads TGTGCCAGCTCACCGTTGCCGTTGACAGGGGGGTACGATGGCTACACCTTC. Residues: CASSPLPLTGGYDGYTF.

The CDR3 DNA is TGTGCCAGTAGCGCGGCGGGAATCCACTACAATGAGCAGTTCTTC. This sequence encodes CASSAAGIHYNEQFF. The V call is TRBV19, the J call TRBJ2-1; D perhaps matches TRBD2 (6 bases). V shed 6 bases and J shed 3 bases, with 15 bases lying between them. The germline V gene encodes CDR1 LNHDA and CDR2 SQIVND (reference sequence). The CDR3 runs 15 residues. Using reference TRBV19 and TRBJ2-1 for the parts outside the CDR3, the full variable domain is DGGITQSPKYLFRKEGQNVTLSCEQNLNHDAMYWYRQDPGQGLRLIYYSQIVNDFQKGDIAEGYSVSREKKESFPLTVTSAQKNPTAFYLCASSAAGIHYNEQFFGPGTRLTVL.

V gene TRBV6-1 combines with J gene TRBJ2-4, with D uncertain. The CDR3 sequence is 17 residues long. The V gene lost 0 bases and the J gene lost 0 bases, with 12 bases spanning the gap. The germline V gene has CDR1 MNHNS and CDR2 SASEGT. The CDR3 is CASSEAPDGLAKNIQYF. The CDR3 nucleotides read TGTGCCAGCAGTGAAGCCCCTGACGGGTTAGCCAAAAACATTCAGTACTTC.

A note on this clone: The sample carries other DNA sequences with the same CDR3. The V and J genes are TRBV6-5 and TRBJ1-5; D unresolved. The CDR3 sequence is 14 residues long. Trimming removed 0 bases at V and 7 bases at J, with 10 bases between. CDR1 and CDR2 (germline): MNHEY, SVGAGI. The CDR3 nucleotides read TGTGCCAGCAGTTACTCAGGGAAGGGCCAGCCCCAGCATTTT. Its translation: CASSYSGKGQPQHF.

The genes are TRBV18 and TRBJ1-4; D remains ambiguous. Germline V gene lookup returns CDR1 KGHSH and CDR2 LQKENI. V was cut by 5 bases and J by 5 bases, with 3 bases left in between. The CDR3 length is 11 residues. The DNA of the CDR3 is TGTGCCAGCTCATCAAATGAAAAACTGTTTTTT. Amino acid sequence: CASSSNEKLFF.

V is TRBV28 and J is TRBJ2-5, with D possibly matching TRBD2 (5 bases). Looked up from germline, CDR1 is MDHEN and CDR2 is SYDVKM. The V end was cut by 2 bases, the J end by 2 bases, with 12 bases between. The CDR3 is 15 amino acids. CDR3 sequence (DNA): TGTGCCAGCAGTTTACGAGGCGGGTCTCAAGAGACCCAGTACTTC. It translates to CASSLRGGSQETQYF. Using reference TRBV28 and TRBJ2-5 for the parts outside the CDR3, the full variable domain is DVKVTQSSRYLVKRTGEKVFLECVQDMDHENMFWYRQDPGLGLRLIYFSYDVKMKEKGDIPEGYSVSREKKERFSLILESASTNQTSMYLCASSLRGGSQETQYFGPGTRLLVL.

This chain links TRBV5-4 with TRBJ1-5; D is ambiguous. The V and J ends lost 2 bases and 2 bases respectively, with 5 bases between them. This CDR3 region has 13 residues. The germline V gene encodes CDR1 SGHNT and CDR2 YYREEE (reference sequence). The CDR3 nucleotides are TGTGCCAGCAGCTTAAATGGCAATCAGCCCCAGCATTTT. Protein sequence: CASSLNGNQPQHF.

J is TRBJ1-6 and V is TRBV28; 10 bases agree with TRBD1. Unmatched junction bases numbered 5, after V lost 6 bases and J lost 3 bases. CDR1 is MDHEN, CDR2 SYDVKM, per germline. The CDR3 runs 16 residues. This CDR3 reads CASRTTGGGYNSPLHF. The CDR3 coding sequence is TGTGCCAGCAGAACGACAGGGGGCGGCTATAATTCACCCCTCCACTTT.

This rearrangement joins TRBV10-3 to TRBJ2-7; 7 bases agree with TRBD1. Germline CDR1 and CDR2: ENHRY and SYGVKD. V dropped 10 bases and J dropped 2; count of bases not matched to a gene: 5. The CDR3 has 12 residues. The CDR3 DNA reads as TGTGCCACCGGGACAGAGACCTACGAGCAGTACTTC. Its translation is CATGTETYEQYF.

V and J are TRBV9 and TRBJ2-3, with TRBD2 matching over 8 bases. The germline V gene encodes CDR1 SGDLS and CDR2 YYNGEE. The CDR3 has 15 residues. V lost 3 bases, J lost 5 bases, and 8 bases stayed unmatched. The CDR3, as DNA: TGTGCCAGCAGCGCTAGCGGGCGGGGGATAGATACGCAGTATTTT. Translation: CASSASGRGIDTQYF. The variable domain in full, completed from reference TRBV9 and TRBJ2-3, reads DSGVTQTPKHLITATGQRVTLRCSPRSGDLSVYWYQQSLDQGLQFLIQYYNGEERAKGNILERFSAQQFPDLHSELNLSSLELGDSALYFCASSASGRGIDTQYFGPGTRLTVL.

This clone was seen just once. This chain connects TRBV7-2 to TRBJ2-3, with TRBD2 matching 15 bases. Germline-derived CDR1 and CDR2 are SGHTA and FQGNSA. J gave up 2 bases and V 4 bases, and 10 bases lay outside the gene matches. The CDR3 runs to 19 residues. CDR3 sequence: CASSSGLAGGTDSTDTQYF. Written as DNA, the CDR3 is TGTGCCAGCAGCTCAGGACTAGCGGGAGGGACCGATTCCACAGATACGCAGTATTTT.

In DNA, the CDR3 is TGCGCCAGCAGCCTTACCCTAACCGCGTACGAGCAGTACTTC. The encoded protein is CASSLTLTAYEQYF. The rearrangement joins TRBV4-1 to TRBJ2-7; D is ambiguous. The germline gives CDR1 MGHRA, CDR2 YSYEKL. With 4 bases removed from V and 4 bases from J, the gap between germline ends came to 14 bases. CDR3 size: 14 residues.

This clone was counted a single time. Written as DNA, the CDR3 is TGTGCCAGTAGTATGTCCCTAGCGGCCTACGAGCAGTACTTC. This encodes CASSMSLAAYEQYF. The chain recombines TRBV19 with TRBJ2-7; TRBD2 matches at 7 bases. The CDR3 is made up of 14 amino acids. The germline gives CDR1 LNHDA, CDR2 SQIVND (reference sequence). The J segment lost 2 bases and the V segment lost 3 bases, leaving 4 bases of the junction unmatched.

This clone came up once. V is TRBV10-3 and J is TRBJ2-1; TRBD1 is a possible D gene (6 bases). This CDR3 contains 14 residues. Trimming stripped 10 bases from V and 0 bases from J, with 13 bases between. The germline gives CDR1 ENHRY, CDR2 SYGVKD. The CDR3 DNA follows: TGTGCCAGCAGGGACATACGCTCCTACAATGAGCAGTTCTTC. Translated: CASRDIRSYNEQFF.

V gene TRBV25-1 combines with J gene TRBJ2-3, with D unclear. The CDR3 is 12 amino acids. The V gene's germline CDR1 is MGHDK and CDR2 SYGVNS. Between the trimmed V and J ends, which lost 4 bases and 7 bases, there was a span of 9 bases. CDR3 residues: CASSGTPHTQYF. As DNA, the CDR3 is TGTGCCAGCAGTGGGACCCCCCATACGCAGTATTTT.

The J gene is TRBJ2-1, the V gene TRBV6-4; perhaps TRBD2 as D (5 bases). Per the germline V gene, CDR1 is MRHNA and CDR2 is SNTAGT. CDR3 length: 15 amino acids. The germline V and J ends were trimmed by 5 bases and 6 bases, with 17 bases remaining between them. The CDR3 region is CASSTRSGDFNEQFF. CDR3 sequence (DNA): TGTGCCAGCAGTACCCGATCCGGGGATTTCAATGAGCAGTTCTTC.

This clone was recorded many times. Other DNA sequences in this specimen translate into the identical CDR3. The chain is built from TRBV11-2 and TRBJ2-7; D is uncertain. The CDR3 extends over 12 amino acids. Trimming removed 5 bases from V and 4 bases from J, with 9 bases in between. Germline V gene data show CDR1 as SGHAT and CDR2 as FQNNGV. The CDR3 is CASSRWGYEQYF. CDR3 nucleotides: TGTGCCAGCAGCCGGTGGGGTTACGAGCAGTACTTC.

The rearrangement joins TRBV19 to TRBJ1-2, with a possible D match to TRBD1 (5 bases). With 3 bases removed from V and 4 bases from J, the gap between germline ends came to 15 bases. CDR1 is LNHDA, CDR2 SQIVND, per germline (reference sequence). The CDR3 covers 15 residues. The CDR3 DNA reads as TGTGCCAGTAGTATCCTCCGGGACGGTGGCTATGGCTACACCTTC. Its translation is CASSILRDGGYGYTF.

V usage is TRBV7-3 and J usage is TRBJ2-5; D ambiguous. This CDR3 comprises 14 residues. The germline CDR1 and CDR2 sequences are SGHTA and FQGTGA. Trimming took 2 bases from V and 7 from J, leaving 14 bases between them. For the CDR3, the DNA is TGTGCCAGCAGCTTATCAGGATCCACGGGGACCCAGTACTTC. Its translation: CASSLSGSTGTQYF.